A selection of T cell receptor beta chains follows, all from one sample in a study of blood T cell repertoires in COVID-19. The protocol was immunoSEQ multiplex PCR, while the TCRdb copy is restricted to in-frame clones and leaves out a portion. The sample lists around 700,000 clones; just under 90% were seen once. Sequences were obtained from peripheral blood. The receptors shown here come from a young woman with acute or convalescent COVID-19. CDR3s leave out the opening cysteine and the closing phenylalanine or tryptophan.

J gene,V gene,CDR3 protein
TRBJ1-3,TRBV6-5,ASSYGPGNTIY
TRBJ2-7,TRBV28,ASSPGRELD
TRBJ1-5,TRBV5-1,ASSSGTGGENEPQH
TRBJ2-2,TRBV27,ASSPQGITGELF
TRBJ1-4,TRBV5-4,ASSSDRGPSEKLF
TRBJ1-1,TRBV5-6,ASSFWTGNTEAF
TRBJ2-5,TRBV12-3/TRBV12-4,ASSGRVETQY
TRBJ1-1,TRBV28,ASRVLMNTEAF
TRBJ1-6,TRBV5-4,ASSAADRELSPLH
TRBJ1-6,TRBV4-1,ASSQGQHYNSPLH
TRBJ1-5,TRBV7-3,ASSADSSGPQH
TRBJ1-5,TRBV30,AWSPSRVHNQPQH
TRBJ2-7,TRBV2,ASTPQGGSYEQY
TRBJ2-3,TRBV25-1,ASSDQVRGFTDTQY
TRBJ1-2,TRBV6-5,ASTRSGRDGYT
TRBJ1-2,TRBV21-1,ASSKAPGNPRLSYGYT
TRBJ1-2,TRBV7-2,ASSQDRGDGYT
TRBJ1-2,TRBV12-3/TRBV12-4,ASSLLQNYGYT
TRBJ1-2,TRBV7-2,ASSTRGLGNYGYT
TRBJ1-4,TRBV6-6,ASSYPGSNEKLF
TRBJ2-7,TRBV30,AWGTGNYEQY
TRBJ1-1,TRBV7-8,ASSLGTGSPFTMNTEAF
TRBJ2-1,TRBV7-3,ASSPTGKNEQF
TRBJ1-4,TRBV2,ASTRRTGYNEKLF
TRBJ1-1,TRBV19,ASSIERTARNTEAF
TRBJ1-2,TRBV9,ASSVTPGRASYGYT
TRBJ2-7,TRBV9,ASSSPGTGSYEQY
TRBJ2-1,TRBV4-2,ASSQDPGSYNEQF
TRBJ1-1,TRBV6-5,ASRYSRRSMNTEAF
TRBJ1-1,TRBV7-2,ASSLALGGTEAF
TRBJ2-6,TRBV30,AWSGGEPSGANVLT
TRBJ2-3,TRBV6-5,ASSELAGRTDTQY
TRBJ1-4,TRBV7-9,ASSTTTGGSEKLF
TRBJ2-1,TRBV27,ASSLSPGNGQF
TRBJ1-3,TRBV6-1,ASSEAQGSGNTIY
TRBJ1-6,TRBV13,ASSRPGERYNSPLH
TRBJ1-3,TRBV2,ASSGQGNTIY
TRBJ2-4,TRBV2,ASSRDRGSDIQY
TRBJ2-3,TRBV11-3,ASSPGQGCTDTQY
TRBJ2-7,TRBV5-5,ASIIGQGGTYEQY
TRBJ2-7,TRBV7-2,ASSWTSGGAGYEQY
TRBJ1-2,TRBV6-1,ASSERGSSGYT
TRBJ1-1,TRBV30,AWSGLGQGNTEAF